One sample yielded the 24 T cell receptor beta chains listed below, sequenced in a study of shared clonotypes between healthy human individuals. TCRdb's table, derived via immunoSEQ multiplex PCR, lists solely in-frame clones and lacks some. The data show about 450,000 clones, 79% seen once. Sequencing was carried out using PBMCs. The receptors shown here come from a middle-aged woman in good health. Some clones in this sample may be carry-over from other donors' samples.

The V and J genes are TRBV28 and TRBJ1-1, with a tentative D call TRBD1 (6 bases). The V gene's germline CDR1 is MDHEN and CDR2 SYDVKM. V lost 4 bases and J lost 9, with 12 bases in between. The CDR3 contains 12 residues. CDR3: CASSSDTGKAFF. The CDR3 coding sequence is TGTGCCAGCAGTTCTGATACAGGGAAAGCTTTCTTT.

The chain has TRBV5-6 and TRBJ2-2; 11 bases are shared with TRBD2. The V segment lost 4 bases and the J segment 4 bases; nucleotides outside the gene matches: 3. This CDR3 region has 15 residues. In germline, CDR1 is SGHDT, CDR2 YYEEEE. The CDR3 region has the DNA TGTGCCAGCAGCCCGGGACTAGCGGTCACCGGGGAGCTGTTTTTT. The encoded protein is CASSPGLAVTGELFF.

The J gene is TRBJ2-7, the V gene TRBV5-1; 7 bases are shared with TRBD2. Trimming removed 2 bases from V and 5 bases from J; junction bases left unmatched: 4. The CDR3 is 13 amino acids. Germline CDR1 is SGHRS and CDR2 is YFSETQ. CDR3: CASSFGTTNEQYF. CDR3 nucleotides: TGCGCCAGCAGCTTTGGGACTACCAACGAGCAGTACTTC.

This clone was observed a few times. The J gene is TRBJ2-2, the V gene TRBV5-1; 7 nucleotides line up with TRBD2. The CDR3 runs to 16 residues. Germline CDR1 is SGHRS and CDR2 is YFSETQ. V lost 0 bases, J lost 5 bases, and 7 bases stayed unmatched. CDR3 region: CASSLDRGGGTGELFF. DNA for the CDR3: TGCGCCAGCAGCTTGGACCGGGGCGGGGGTACCGGGGAGCTGTTTTTT.

The chain employs TRBV19 and TRBJ2-5; D unresolved. V was pared by 5 bases and J by 5 bases, with 21 bases between. This CDR3 contains 16 residues. Germline V gene sequence: CDR1 LNHDA, CDR2 SQIVND (reference sequence). The CDR3 nucleotides read TGTGCCAGTAGTTCTCTTACCCGGGCAGGCCGGGAGACCCAGTACTTC. It specifies CASSSLTRAGRETQYF.

This rearrangement joins TRBV2 to TRBJ2-7; 7 nucleotides align to TRBD1. The CDR3 runs to 14 residues. CDR1 and CDR2 (germline): SNHLY, FYNNEI. The V segment lost 4 bases and the J segment 4 bases; nucleotides outside the gene matches: 7. The CDR3 here is CASSVSGQEYEQYF. The CDR3 nucleotides read TGTGCCAGCAGTGTGTCCGGACAGGAGTACGAGCAGTACTTC.

This sequence joins TRBV7-9 and TRBJ1-2; 7 bases match TRBD1. The CDR3 is 16 residues long. The V segment lost 3 bases and the J segment 3 bases; nucleotides outside the gene matches: 10. CDR1 and CDR2 (germline): SEHNR, FQNEAQ (reference sequence). CDR3 bases: TGTGCCAGCAGCTTGGCCGAGGACAGGCTCTACTATGGCTACACCTTC. Translating gives CASSLAEDRLYYGYTF.

This clone was counted a single time. The V call is TRBV18, the J call TRBJ1-1, with D unclear. Trimming cost V 4 bases and J 5 bases, with 11 bases left between them. This CDR3 is 13 amino acids long. Germline V CDR1 and CDR2: KGHSH, LQKENI. The CDR3 sequence is CASSLGPATEAFF. CDR3 bases: TGTGCCAGCTCACTAGGGCCCGCGACTGAAGCTTTCTTT.

CDR3 coding DNA: TGTGCCAGCAGCTTAGGACGGGGGGCTAGCGGGACCAGAGGAAATGAGCAGTTCTTC. This sequence encodes CASSLGRGASGTRGNEQFF. The chain combines TRBV11-2 with TRBJ2-1; TRBD2 aligns across 9 bases. CDR1 SGHAT and CDR2 FQNNGV come from the germline V gene. CDR3 length equals 19 residues. With 1 base clipped from V and 7 bases from J, the junction kept 17 bases outside the gene matches.

The rearrangement joins TRBV9 to TRBJ1-2; no firm D call. This CDR3 is 13 amino acids long. V gave up 0 bases and J gave up 3 bases, with 6 bases separating them. Germline CDR1 SGDLS, CDR2 YYNGEE. This CDR3 is CASSVESDYGYTF. The CDR3 nucleotides are TGTGCCAGCAGCGTAGAATCGGACTATGGCTACACCTTC.

This clone was counted only a few times. V and J are TRBV7-6 and TRBJ2-1; D call uncertain. The V and J ends lost 4 bases and 0 bases respectively, with 13 bases between them. Germline V gives CDR1 SGHVS, CDR2 FNYEAQ. This CDR3 contains 16 residues. In DNA form, the CDR3 reads TGTGCCAGCAGCTACACCGCCGGCCGCTCCTACAATGAGCAGTTCTTC. Amino acid sequence: CASSYTAGRSYNEQFF.

This chain links TRBV28 with TRBJ2-2; possibly TRBD1 for D (5 bases). Germline CDR1 is MDHEN and CDR2 is SYDVKM. Trimming stripped 1 base from V and 1 base from J, with 10 bases between. CDR3 length: 16 amino acids. The CDR3 is CASSLSVGQNTGELFF. The CDR3 DNA is TGTGCCAGCAGTTTATCAGTCGGACAGAACACCGGGGAGCTGTTTTTT.

In regard to this clone: The sample has other DNA sequences that encode this CDR3 too. V gene TRBV9 combines with J gene TRBJ2-2; D gene uncertain. This CDR3 comprises 14 residues. The V end lost 0 bases, the J end lost 0 bases, and 3 bases lay between the germline ends. CDR1 and CDR2 (germline): SGDLS, YYNGEE. CDR3 amino acids: CASSVVPNTGELFF. CDR3 nucleotide sequence: TGTGCCAGCAGCGTAGTCCCGAACACCGGGGAGCTGTTTTTT.

The chain couples TRBV9 to TRBJ2-1, with TRBD2 matching over 11 bases. The germline V gene has CDR1 SGDLS and CDR2 YYNGEE. Losses at the gene ends were 4 bases for V and 2 bases for J; bases not matched to a gene: 2. The CDR3 contains 15 residues. The DNA of the CDR3 is TGTGCCAGCAGCACTAGCGGGGGCCCCTACAATGAGCAGTTCTTC. It encodes CASSTSGGPYNEQFF.

V usage is TRBV2 and J usage is TRBJ1-4; D is ambiguous. Trimming removed 4 bases at V and 5 bases at J, with 11 bases between. CDR3 length: 14 residues. Germline V CDR1 and CDR2: SNHLY, FYNNEI. In DNA form, the CDR3 reads TGTGCCAGCAGTGTGAGGCAGATAAATGAAAAACTGTTTTTT. It codes for CASSVRQINEKLFF.

In regard to this clone: Other DNA sequences of this sample code for an identical CDR3. The CDR3 sequence is CASSLGDRSYEQYF. The DNA for the CDR3 is TGTGCCAGCAGCTTGGGGGACAGGTCCTACGAGCAGTACTTC. This sequence joins TRBV11-3 and TRBJ2-7; 8 bases align to TRBD1. The CDR3 length is 14 residues. CDR1 is SGHNT, CDR2 YENEEA, per germline. V dropped 3 bases and J dropped 1; count of bases not matched to a gene: 2.

The table lists this clone with a count of one. The rearrangement joins TRBV25-1 to TRBJ2-1, with D perhaps TRBD2 (6 bases). CDR1 MGHDK and CDR2 SYGVNS come from the germline V gene. V dropped 1 base and J dropped 4 bases, with 14 bases sitting between them. The CDR3 spans 16 residues. The CDR3 loop is CASSELGGMTYNEQFF. The CDR3 DNA is TGTGCCAGCAGTGAATTGGGAGGAATGACGTACAATGAGCAGTTCTTC.

This chain links TRBV21-1 with TRBJ2-5. TRBV21-1 is a documented pseudogene. The CDR3 is 11 amino acids. The CDR3 sequence is CASSKRETQYF. In DNA form, the CDR3 reads TGTGCCAGCAGCAAAAGGGAGACCCAGTACTTC.

V usage is TRBV7-2 and J usage is TRBJ2-2; D is uncertain. Germline V gene sequence: CDR1 SGHTA, CDR2 FQGNSA. The CDR3 extends over 13 amino acids. Trimming shortened V by 5 bases and J by 4 bases, and 8 bases separated the two germline ends. CDR3 nucleotide sequence: TGTGCCAGCAGCCCGACCACCACCGGGGAGCTGTTTTTT. Protein sequence: CASSPTTTGELFF.

This sequence joins TRBV18 and TRBJ1-1; no clear D. V lost 3 bases to trimming and J lost 0 bases, with 5 bases between them. The CDR3 is 13 amino acids. Germline values: CDR1 KGHSH, CDR2 LQKENI. CDR3 loop: CASSPSVNTEAFF. CDR3 nucleotides: TGTGCCAGCTCACCGTCGGTGAACACTGAAGCTTTCTTT.

This clone was counted ten times or more. The J gene is TRBJ2-7, the V gene TRBV2, with D uncertain. The CDR3 is made up of 14 amino acids. V was trimmed by 6 bases and J by 5 bases, leaving 17 bases between them. CDR1 and CDR2 (germline): SNHLY, FYNNEI. CDR3 DNA sequence: TGTGCCAGCAGGAACCCCGGCTGGGGTGACGAGCAGTACTTC. Its translation: CASRNPGWGDEQYF.

Here the CDR3 DNA reads TGTGCCAGCAGCCAGGACCTACTAGCGGGAGGGCCAACAGATACGCAGTATTTT. Protein sequence: CASSQDLLAGGPTDTQYF. The chain is built from TRBV4-2 and TRBJ2-3, with TRBD2 matching 13 bases. V lost 3 bases to trimming and J lost 3 bases; unmatched junction nucleotides: 9. Germline CDR1 and CDR2: LGHNA and YNFKEQ. The CDR3 runs to 18 residues.

V and J are TRBV7-9 and TRBJ2-2; 8 bases are a match to TRBD1. CDR3 length: 16 amino acids. Germline values: CDR1 SEHNR, CDR2 FQNEAQ (reference sequence). After removal of 5 bases from V and 3 bases from J, the junction contained 8 bases not matched to a gene. CDR3 in amino acids: CASSPRGQGYTGELFF. Written as DNA, the CDR3 is TGTGCCAGCAGCCCCAGGGGGCAGGGGTACACCGGGGAGCTGTTTTTT.

In nucleotides, the CDR3 is TGTGCCAGCAGCTTAGTAGTAGGGGGCGCGATCTATGGCTACACCTTC. Its protein product is CASSLVVGGAIYGYTF. The rearrangement joins TRBV7-2 to TRBJ1-2, with 7 bases identical to TRBD1. The V gene end was trimmed by 1 base and the J gene end by 4 bases; junction bases not matched to a gene: 9. CDR3 length: 16 amino acids. Germline V lookup: CDR1 SGHTA, CDR2 FQGNSA.